Below, one T cell receptor (beta chain) is given with its context. The antigen is undetermined. The entry originates in a study of CD8+CD57+ T cells in acquired aplastic anemia. TCR beta VDJ and CDR3 profiling used genomic DNA as template. MiXCR, applied by TCRdb to the reads, yields one record per CDR3 protein. This table has about 270,000 distinct CDR3 sequences, about 56% appearing once. In germline, CDR1 is SGHRS, CDR2 YFSETQ. V was cut by 5 bases and J by 5 bases, with 10 bases left in between. CDR3 size: 12 residues. Regarding the study as a whole: Common to patients and controls were roughly 30 CD8+ CDR3 sequences.

This receptor was taken from a human donor with severe aplastic anemia or a healthy control (not recorded which). This chain connects TRBV5-1 to TRBJ2-5; D not certain. Sequenced sample: sorted CD4+, CD8+, or CD8+CD57+ T cells (not recorded which) from PBMCs. CDR3 nucleotide sequence: TGCGCCAGCAGTATACAACGGGAGACCCAGTACTTC. It translates to CASSIQRETQYF.